The 16 T cell receptor beta chains below all came from one sample that was sequenced in a study of response to subunit inactivated influenza vaccine. TCRdb reprocessed the RT-PCR reads with MiXCR, giving one entry per CDR3 protein. The sample carries 550,000 to 800,000 distinct CDR3 sequences, approximately 15% recorded once. The sample in question was PBMCs from blood, obtained roughly 15 days before vaccination. These receptors all come from a man aged 45-60 years who received an inactivated influenza vaccine.

This sequence joins TRBV24-1 and TRBJ2-3, with a weak D call TRBD1 (6 bases). Trimming took 6 bases from V and 2 from J, leaving 14 bases between them. The CDR3 runs 15 residues. Germline V CDR1 and CDR2: KGHDR, SFDVKD. This chain's CDR3 is CATSQGLGLTDTQYF. The CDR3 DNA reads TGTGCCACCAGTCAGGGGTTGGGTCTCACAGATACGCAGTATTTT.

J is TRBJ2-3 and V is TRBV7-9, with D unresolved. The V gene's germline CDR1 is SEHNR and CDR2 FQNEAQ (reference sequence). The ends were cut back, 1 base at V and 7 bases at J, with 6 bases in the middle. This CDR3 has 12 amino acids. CDR3 in DNA: TGTGCCAGCAGCTTAGATAAGAATACGCAGTATTTT. Protein product: CASSLDKNTQYF.

The chain recombines TRBV3-1 with TRBJ2-7; 7 bases are a match to TRBD2. The V segment lost 6 bases and the J segment 5 bases; nucleotides outside the gene matches: 7. This CDR3 is built from 13 residues. Germline CDR1 and CDR2: LGHDT and YNNKEL (reference sequence). DNA of the CDR3: TGTGCCAGCAGTCGCGGGGGAGCCCACGAGCAGTACTTC. This encodes CASSRGGAHEQYF.

This clonotype occurred a few times. This chain joins TRBV13 and TRBJ1-6, with TRBD1 matching over 7 bases. The germline CDR1 and CDR2 sequences are PRHDT and FYEKMQ (reference sequence). Losses at the gene ends were 1 base for V and 9 bases for J; bases not matched to a gene: 3. CDR3 length equals 14 residues. The CDR3 sequence is CASSLEGGRSPLHF. In nucleotides, the CDR3 is TGTGCCAGCAGCTTAGAAGGGGGCCGTTCACCCCTCCACTTT.

This clonotype appeared a few times. V usage is TRBV29-1 and J usage is TRBJ1-3; maybe TRBD1 (5 bases). The V gene lost 4 bases and the J gene lost 1 base, with 8 bases spanning the gap. The CDR3 consists of 13 residues. Germline assignment: CDR1 SQVTM and CDR2 ANQGSEA. This CDR3 reads CSVGRQSGNTIYF. CDR3 DNA: TGCAGCGTTGGACGACAGTCTGGAAACACCATATATTTT.

The gene calls are TRBV28 and TRBJ2-3; D perhaps matches TRBD2 (5 bases). The CDR3 totals 14 residues. The V gene lost 3 bases and the J gene lost 4 bases, with 11 bases spanning the gap. CDR1 is MDHEN, CDR2 SYDVKM, per germline. The CDR3 DNA reads as TGTGCCAGCAGTTTGGTGGGAGTGGCAGATACGCAGTATTTT. Its protein product is CASSLVGVADTQYF.

The sample holds many counts of this clonotype. V is TRBV7-2 and J is TRBJ2-1; D uncertain. Trimming removed 3 bases at V and 3 bases at J, with 6 bases between. The length of the CDR3 is 13 residues. Germline values: CDR1 SGHTA, CDR2 FQGNSA. The CDR3 region is CASSLGIYNEQFF. In DNA, the CDR3 is TGTGCCAGCAGCTTGGGGATCTACAATGAGCAGTTCTTC.

This sequence joins TRBV5-1 and TRBJ2-5; 9 bases are a match to TRBD1. The CDR3 contains 15 residues. J lost 1 base, V lost 4 bases, and 5 bases had no gene match. Per germline, CDR1 SGHRS and CDR2 YFSETQ. Here the CDR3 reads CASSVWGQGQETQYF. As DNA, the CDR3 is TGCGCCAGCAGCGTCTGGGGACAGGGCCAAGAGACCCAGTACTTC.

In its sample, this clonotype was seen many times. The chain combines TRBV14 with TRBJ1-1; 7 bases match TRBD1. Germline loops: CDR1 SGHDN, CDR2 FVKESK. The CDR3 runs 17 residues. V trimming: 5 bases; J trimming: 0 bases; junction bases outside the gene matches: 12. CDR3 sequence: CASSDWDSLLMNTEAFF. CDR3 nucleotide sequence: TGTGCCAGCAGCGACTGGGACAGCTTACTCATGAACACTGAAGCTTTCTTT.

V and J are TRBV30 and TRBJ1-1; a possible D gene is TRBD1 (5 bases). The CDR3 is 13 amino acids. Germline V gene sequence: CDR1 GTSNPN, CDR2 SVGIG (reference sequence). V was clipped by 3 bases and J by 8 bases, with 16 bases between them. The CDR3 is CAWRNLGRIEAFF. The CDR3 DNA is TGTGCCTGGAGGAATTTGGGGCGGATAGAAGCTTTCTTT.

This clonotype was detected many times. This chain uses TRBV7-9 with TRBJ2-1, with 7 bases fitting TRBD1. There are 17 residues in the CDR3. The V gene end was trimmed by 1 base and the J gene end by 6 bases; junction bases not matched to a gene: 12. Germline V gene sequence: CDR1 SEHNR, CDR2 FQNEAQ (reference sequence). The CDR3 DNA reads TGTGCCAGCAGCTTAGGCGAGGTGAGACAGGGTCGCAATGAGCAGTTCTTC. Translation: CASSLGEVRQGRNEQFF.

The chain is built from TRBV5-4 and TRBJ2-1; D is perhaps TRBD2 (6 bases). Germline CDR1 SGHNT, CDR2 YYREEE (reference sequence). CDR3 length equals 15 residues. Deletions cut 4 bases from V and 6 bases from J, with 17 bases between. DNA for the CDR3: TGTGCCAGCAGCCCCCTGCGGGGAGACGGCAATGAGCAGTTCTTC. Its translation: CASSPLRGDGNEQFF.

This sequence joins TRBV7-9 and TRBJ2-1, with TRBD2 as a possible D gene (5 bases). The germline V and J ends were trimmed by 7 bases and 10 bases, with 14 bases remaining between them. The CDR3 has 12 residues. The germline gives CDR1 SEHNR, CDR2 FQNEAQ (reference sequence). DNA of the CDR3: TGTGCCAGCACCACCGGGCGGGTAGAGCAGTTCTTC. The encoded protein is CASTTGRVEQFF. The full variable domain, its missing parts supplied by reference TRBV7-9 and TRBJ2-1, is DTGVSQNPRHKITKRGQNVTFRCDPISEHNRLYWYRQTLGQGPEFLTYFQNEAQLEKSRLLSDRFSAERPKGSFSTLEIQRTEQGDSAMYLCASTTGRVEQFFGPGTRLTVL.

The chain is built from TRBV20-1 and TRBJ2-5; 11 nucleotides agree with TRBD1. The junction had 5 bases not matched to a gene; V was cut back by 5 bases and J by 6 bases. Germline V CDR1 and CDR2: DFQATT, SNEGSKA (reference sequence). The CDR3 has 13 amino acids. Written as DNA, the CDR3 is TGCAGTGCTCCTGGACAGGGGGCGAAGACCCAGTACTTC. Its protein is CSAPGQGAKTQYF.

This clonotype showed up just a few times. J is TRBJ2-7 and V is TRBV29-1; 10 bases match TRBD1. The CDR3 has 12 amino acids. CDR1 SQVTM and CDR2 ANQGSEA come from the germline V gene. The junction had 8 bases not matched to a gene; V was cut back by 8 bases and J by 7 bases. The CDR3, as DNA: TGCAGCATCCGACAGGGGGCGGAAGAGCAGTACTTC. Residues: CSIRQGAEEQYF.

This clonotype was seen more than once but under ten times. The chain uses TRBV7-2 and TRBJ1-1; tentative D call: TRBD1 (5 bases). The length of the CDR3 is 14 residues. V lost 5 bases and J lost 0, with 10 bases in between. Per germline, CDR1 SGHTA and CDR2 FQGNSA. The CDR3 is CASSKGDLNTEAFF. CDR3 in DNA: TGTGCCAGCAGCAAAGGGGACTTGAACACTGAAGCTTTCTTT.